The sample holds one count of the clone carrying this T cell receptor (beta chain). Its antigen is still unknown. Vbeta (60) and Jbeta (13) primers were used in the PCR. The data were produced by immunoSEQ multiplex PCR, yet TCRdb's version contains in-frame clones alone and is incomplete. The profile covers about 76,000 clones, with roughly 78% appearing a single time and 2.5% taken by the ten largest. Each of the donors was a healthy bone marrow donor. Donors counted as nominally healthy when sampled, yet unrecorded immune exposures were likely. The data belong to a study of cytomegalovirus exposure and HLA in healthy donors. Study-level information: From HLA-typed donors, an early data release held 70 million to 100 million unique TCRs. Study-level points and caveats: An analysis was carried out at a later point. It showed that HLA-associated TCR beta chains were more clonally expanded than equally common non-associated chains.

The CDR3 is 13 residues long. CDR1 and CDR2 from the germline V gene are SEHNR and FQNEAQ (reference sequence). Between the trimmed V and J ends, which lost 5 bases and 5 bases, there was a span of 12 bases. The sequence was collected from a man younger than 40 in good health and CMV-seronegative. V gene TRBV7-9 combines with J gene TRBJ1-1; D gene uncertain. The sample consisted of PBMCs. The DNA for the CDR3 is TGTGCCAGCAGCCTCACAGTATCGACTGAAGCTTTCTTT. Translation gives CASSLTVSTEAFF.